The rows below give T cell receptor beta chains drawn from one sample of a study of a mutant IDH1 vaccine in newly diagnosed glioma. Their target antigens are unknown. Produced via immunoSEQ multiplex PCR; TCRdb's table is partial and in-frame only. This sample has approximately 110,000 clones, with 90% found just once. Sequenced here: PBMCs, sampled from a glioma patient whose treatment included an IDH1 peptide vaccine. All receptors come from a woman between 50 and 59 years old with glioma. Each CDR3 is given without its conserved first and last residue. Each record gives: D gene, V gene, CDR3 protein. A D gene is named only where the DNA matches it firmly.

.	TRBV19	ASSISRQVSFEHRGAVL
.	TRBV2	ASSEARGYYNEQF
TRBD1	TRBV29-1	SVYQGAGYEQY
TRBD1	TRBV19	ASSERGRGVAF
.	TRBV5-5	ASSLIGGPNTGELF
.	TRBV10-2	ASSEFAGAEAF
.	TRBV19	ASSIGSSLNTEAF
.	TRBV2	ASSASRDGTEAF
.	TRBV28	ASSSRQVLNTEAF
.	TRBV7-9	ASSRGRHSSYEQY
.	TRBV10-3	AISEPREGAYEQY
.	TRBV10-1	ASSEDGSYGYT
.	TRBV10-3	AISESRGEWETQY
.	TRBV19	ASSPGEGYEQY
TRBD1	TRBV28	ASSTTGAGDEKLF
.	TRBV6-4	ASSDSRQDGYT
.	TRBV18	ASSPGYEQY
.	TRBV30	AWSVGPDTEAF
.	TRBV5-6	ASSLAGVLGNTIY
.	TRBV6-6	ASSRGHSYEQY
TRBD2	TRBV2	ASSGPLAGAKNIQY
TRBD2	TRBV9	ASSVMGTSGTPSTDTQY
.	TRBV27	ASSPGHTYEQY
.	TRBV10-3	AISNPGERFYEQY
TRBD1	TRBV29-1	SVRTGAFWEQY
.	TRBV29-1	SVAGRSEQY
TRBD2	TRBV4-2	ASSFMGGSSYEQY
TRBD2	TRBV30	AWSVEAGGIEQF
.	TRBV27	ASSLAQEGGWNTEAF
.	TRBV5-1	ASSFGQNNEQF
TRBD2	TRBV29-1	SVASGRTYEQY
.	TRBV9	ASSVITSYNEQF
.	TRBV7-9	ASSLGQNYEQY
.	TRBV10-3	ATAPTAYEQY
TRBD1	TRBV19	ASSRDRVSDEKLF
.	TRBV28	ASTTPRAKSLDEQF